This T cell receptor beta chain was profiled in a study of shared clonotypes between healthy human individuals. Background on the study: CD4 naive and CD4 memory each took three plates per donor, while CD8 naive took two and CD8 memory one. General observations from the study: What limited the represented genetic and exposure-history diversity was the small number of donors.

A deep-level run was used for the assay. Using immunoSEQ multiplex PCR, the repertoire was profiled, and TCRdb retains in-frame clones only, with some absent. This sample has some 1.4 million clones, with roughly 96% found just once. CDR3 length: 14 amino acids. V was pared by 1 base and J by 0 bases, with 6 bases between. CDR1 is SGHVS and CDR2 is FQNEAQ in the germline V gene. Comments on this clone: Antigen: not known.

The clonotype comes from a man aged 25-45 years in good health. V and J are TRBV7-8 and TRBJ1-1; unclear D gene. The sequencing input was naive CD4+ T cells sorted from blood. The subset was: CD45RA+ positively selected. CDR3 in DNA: TGTGCCAGCAGCTTAGGGCCAATGAACACTGAAGCTTTCTTT. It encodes CASSLGPMNTEAFF.